The 15 T cell receptor beta chains presented below share a single source sample, sequenced in a study of technical replicates of blood from a handful of donors. TCRdb's table, derived via immunoSEQ multiplex PCR, lists solely in-frame clones and lacks some. The table includes over 50,000 clones, about 94% detected once. The sequenced material came from PBMCs. The receptors come from a human donor in good health. Some clones in this sample may be carry-over from other donors' samples.

The chain employs TRBV4-3 and TRBJ1-4; D is unresolved. CDR3 size: 15 residues. V gave up 2 bases and J gave up 7 bases, with 14 bases separating them. CDR1 LGHNA and CDR2 YSLEER come from the germline V gene. The CDR3, as DNA: TGCGCCAGCAGCCAATCCCGAGTCGTAACTGAAAAACTGTTTTTT. Its protein product is CASSQSRVVTEKLFF.

V usage is TRBV13 and J usage is TRBJ2-2; possible D gene TRBD1, 6 bases. The V gene's germline CDR1 is PRHDT and CDR2 FYEKMQ (reference sequence). This CDR3 has 17 residues. V was pared by 4 bases and J by 2 bases, with 17 bases between. The CDR3 region is CASSYGGQSINTGELFF. CDR3 nucleotide sequence: TGTGCCAGCAGCTACGGCGGACAGTCTATTAACACCGGGGAGCTGTTTTTT.

This chain joins TRBV5-6 and TRBJ2-7; 7 nucleotides match TRBD2. Looked up from germline, CDR1 is SGHDT and CDR2 is YYEEEE. The CDR3 is 17 amino acids. V was pared by 1 base and J by 1 base, with 11 bases of the junction left unmatched. Here the CDR3 DNA reads TGTGCCAGCAGCTTGTCCTGGGGGGGAGGGATTTCCTACGAGCAGTACTTC. Encoded protein: CASSLSWGGGISYEQYF.

This chain joins TRBV6-1 and TRBJ1-2, with D uncertain. The V end was cut by 1 base, the J end by 2 bases, with 8 bases between. The CDR3 sequence is 14 residues long. Germline CDR1 is MNHNS and CDR2 is SASEGT. The CDR3 DNA sequence: TGTGCCAGCAGTGAAGGAGGTCAGAACTATGGCTACACCTTC. Protein product: CASSEGGQNYGYTF.

The V call is TRBV19, the J call TRBJ2-3; TRBD2 aligns across 7 bases. V trimming: 10 bases; J trimming: 2 bases; junction bases outside the gene matches: 24. The CDR3 spans 19 residues. Germline V gene lookup returns CDR1 LNHDA and CDR2 SQIVND (reference sequence). The DNA for the CDR3 is TGTGCCACCACTCTGGGGACCCCACTCGGCGGGAGATTCACAGATACGCAGTATTTT. Protein: CATTLGTPLGGRFTDTQYF.

This chain links TRBV4-1 with TRBJ1-2; 11 nucleotides match TRBD1. The CDR3 loop spans 16 amino acids. The V and J ends lost 0 bases and 5 bases, in that order; junction bases with no gene match: 5. Looked up from germline, CDR1 is MGHRA and CDR2 is YSYEKL. The CDR3 region has the DNA TGCGCCAGCAGCCAAGACCCTGGACAGGGGGCGTATGGCTACACCTTC. Amino acid sequence: CASSQDPGQGAYGYTF.

The V and J genes are TRBV18 and TRBJ2-7; D is unclear. The CDR3 spans 13 residues. The V end was cut by 2 bases, the J end by 6 bases, with 11 bases between. Germline lookup yields CDR1 KGHSH and CDR2 LQKENI. The CDR3: CASSPNHLSEQYF. CDR3 nucleotides: TGTGCCAGCTCACCAAACCACTTGAGCGAGCAGTACTTC.

This chain links TRBV6-6 with TRBJ1-5; 9 bases line up with TRBD1. This CDR3 is built from 15 residues. V shed 5 bases, J shed 6 bases, and the junction held 8 bases outside the gene matches. Germline-derived CDR1 and CDR2 are MNHNY and SVGAGI (reference sequence). The CDR3 reads CASSDGQGQGQPQHF. The CDR3 DNA reads as TGTGCCAGCAGTGACGGACAGGGGCAGGGTCAGCCCCAGCATTTT.

V and J are TRBV7-2 and TRBJ1-3; D uncertain. CDR3 length equals 15 residues. Germline lookup yields CDR1 SGHTA and CDR2 FQGNSA. Trimming took 6 bases from V and 3 from J, leaving 15 bases between them. The CDR3 bases are TGTGCCAGCAGGACTACGGGAGTAGGTGGAAACACCATATATTTT. Translation gives CASRTTGVGGNTIYF. The whole variable domain, filled in from reference TRBV7-2 and TRBJ1-3, reads GAGVSQSPSNKVTEKGKDVELRCDPISGHTALYWYRQSLGQGLEFLIYFQGNSAPDKSGLPSDRFSAERTGGSVSTLTIQRTQQEDSAVYLCASRTTGVGGNTIYFGEGSWLTVV.

This clone was seen just once. The rearrangement links TRBV6-5 to TRBJ1-2; the match to TRBD1 covers 8 bases. This CDR3 comprises 12 residues. Per the germline V gene, CDR1 is MNHEY and CDR2 is SVGAGI. Unmatched junction bases numbered 4, after V lost 5 bases and J lost 8 bases. CDR3 bases: TGTGCCAGCAGTGGACAGGGTTTGGGCTACACCTTC. Encoded protein: CASSGQGLGYTF.

The gene calls are TRBV27 and TRBJ1-5, with 10 bases matching TRBD1. The length of the CDR3 is 17 residues. The trim removed 2 bases at V and 2 bases at J, leaving 6 bases unmatched. CDR1 is MNHEY, CDR2 SMNVEV, per germline (reference sequence). The CDR3 DNA reads as TGTGCCAGCAGTTTAACCCCGACAGGGGGCGGCAATCAGCCCCAGCATTTT. Residues: CASSLTPTGGGNQPQHF.

CDR3 in DNA: TGTGCCAGCAGAAGACAGACGAACACTGAAGCTTTCTTT. Amino acid sequence: CASRRQTNTEAFF. The chain employs TRBV7-2 and TRBJ1-1, with D possibly being TRBD1 (5 bases). V gave up 6 bases and J gave up 1 base, with 9 bases separating them. Germline CDR1 and CDR2: SGHTA and FQGNSA. This CDR3 has 13 residues.

The CDR3 nucleotides are TGTGCCATCAGTGAGGCGATAGCGGGGGGGCGAGTAGATACGCAGTATTTT. Translated, it gives CAISEAIAGGRVDTQYF. The chain couples TRBV10-3 to TRBJ2-3, with TRBD2 matching 11 bases. CDR3 length: 17 amino acids. CDR1 is ENHRY, CDR2 SYGVKD, per germline. The V segment lost 2 bases and the J segment 5 bases; nucleotides outside the gene matches: 9.

The chain is built from TRBV5-8 and TRBJ2-1; 11 positions agree with TRBD1. J lost 7 bases, V lost 4 bases, and 7 bases had no gene match. The CDR3 is 15 amino acids. Germline CDR1 is SGHTS and CDR2 is YDEGEE. CDR3 sequence reads: CASSPGTGGLNEQFF. Written as DNA, the CDR3 is TGTGCCAGCAGCCCCGGGACAGGGGGTCTGAATGAGCAGTTCTTC.

This chain connects TRBV29-1 to TRBJ1-2; D might be TRBD1 (5 bases). The germline V gene has CDR1 SQVTM and CDR2 ANQGSEA. The CDR3 is made up of 11 amino acids. V gave up 4 bases and J gave up 6 bases, with 9 bases separating them. DNA for the CDR3: TGCAGCGTTGGGGGCCTCCATGGCTACACCTTC. It specifies CSVGGLHGYTF.